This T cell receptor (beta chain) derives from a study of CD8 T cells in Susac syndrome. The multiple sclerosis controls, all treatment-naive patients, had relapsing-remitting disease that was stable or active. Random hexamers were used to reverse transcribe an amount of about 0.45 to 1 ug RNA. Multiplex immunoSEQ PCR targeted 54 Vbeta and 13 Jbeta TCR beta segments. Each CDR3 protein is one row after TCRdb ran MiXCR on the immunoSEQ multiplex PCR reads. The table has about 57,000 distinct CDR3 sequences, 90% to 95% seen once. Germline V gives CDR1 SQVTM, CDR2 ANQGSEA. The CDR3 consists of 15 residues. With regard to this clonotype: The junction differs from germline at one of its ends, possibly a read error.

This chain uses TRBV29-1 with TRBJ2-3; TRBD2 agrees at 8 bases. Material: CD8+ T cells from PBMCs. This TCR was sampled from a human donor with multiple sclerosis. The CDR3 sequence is CSGASGLEAPDTQFF. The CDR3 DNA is TGCAGCGGGGCCTCGGGACTAGAGGCCCCGGATACGCAGTTTTTT.